This TCR beta chain was retrieved from a study of radiotherapy plus CTLA-4 blockade in lung cancer. Study details: Objective responses occurred in roughly a sixth of patients; roughly 30% had disease control.

The method was immunoSEQ multiplex PCR; TCRdb's version includes in-frame clones alone and lacks a portion of them. The sample records some 38,000 clones, about 73% being singletons. The CDR3 contains 15 residues. After removal of 4 bases from V and 2 bases from J, the junction contained 4 bases not matched to a gene. The V gene's germline CDR1 is MDHEN and CDR2 SYDVKM. Chemo-refractory metastatic non-small-cell lung cancer patients were treated with focal radiation plus CTLA-4 blockade with ipilimumab. This TCR was recovered from a human donor with non-small cell lung cancer who had stable disease on radiotherapy plus ipilimumab. The specimen was peripheral blood, collected from a patient treated with radiotherapy plus ipilimumab. The chain has TRBV28 and TRBJ1-5, with 8 bases aligning to TRBD1. The CDR3 region has the DNA TGTGCCAGCAGTTGGCCGGGACAGGGCAATCAGCCCCAGCATTTT. It is translated as CASSWPGQGNQPQHF.